Below, 30 T cell receptor beta chains from the same sample are listed, as sequenced in a study of beta chain bispecific antibodies for T cell cancers. Study observations and caveats: The TRBV12-3 share of total TRBV signal fell more than 98% after anti-TRBV12 rather than anti-CD19 exposure. The leukemia cells, rather than normal T cells, gave most of the targeted TRBV signal.

Blood mononuclear cells were expanded for roughly 3 days using either OKT3 anti-CD3 antibody or CD3/CD28 beads. TCRdb independently ran MiXCR on the 5' RACE reads; one entry per CDR3 protein. The data hold about 20,000 distinct CDR3 sequences, with approximately 2% observed a single time. Antigens of these TCRs are unknown. The material was healthy donor T cells cultured with leukemia cells, obtained from a culture containing a bispecific antibody targeting TCR Vbeta12. The receptor source for this set is a human donor in good health. Some clones in this sample may be carry-over from other donors' samples.

This clonotype was detected ten times or more. This chain connects TRBV19 to TRBJ1-6; weak D call: TRBD1 (6 bases). The CDR3 has 15 residues. Deletions cut 2 bases from V and 8 bases from J, with 13 bases between. Per germline, CDR1 LNHDA and CDR2 SQIVND (reference sequence). The CDR3 nucleotides are TGTGCCAGTAGTATAAGAACGACAGGCTATTCACCCCTCCACTTT. This translates into CASSIRTTGYSPLHF. Using reference TRBV19 and TRBJ1-6 for the parts outside the CDR3, the full variable domain is DGGITQSPKYLFRKEGQNVTLSCEQNLNHDAMYWYRQDPGQGLRLIYYSQIVNDFQKGDIAEGYSVSREKKESFPLTVTSAQKNPTAFYLCASSIRTTGYSPLHFGNGTRLTVT.

Ten or more counts support this clonotype. This chain uses TRBV11-2 with TRBJ2-7; unclear D gene. The germline V and J ends were trimmed by 1 base and 3 bases, with 10 bases remaining between them. Per germline, CDR1 SGHAT and CDR2 FQNNGV. This CDR3 is built from 14 residues. CDR3 nucleotides: TGTGCCAGCAGCTTAGTGGGTGGTTTCTACGAGCAGTACTTC. This sequence encodes CASSLVGGFYEQYF.

Many counts were recorded for this clonotype. V and J are TRBV19 and TRBJ1-5; D not certain. The V gene's germline CDR1 is LNHDA and CDR2 SQIVND (reference sequence). V gave up 7 bases and J gave up 3 bases, with 16 bases separating them. CDR3 length equals 15 residues. The CDR3 reads CASKTDVGLNQPQHF. CDR3 DNA: TGTGCCAGTAAAACCGACGTTGGACTCAATCAGCCCCAGCATTTT.

This clonotype appeared many times. The V gene is TRBV20-1, the J gene TRBJ2-7; weak D call: TRBD2 (5 bases). Germline CDR1 and CDR2: DFQATT and SNEGSKA (reference sequence). The V gene lost 7 bases and the J gene lost 0 bases, with 13 bases spanning the gap. The CDR3 is 13 amino acids. The DNA of the CDR3 is TGCAGTGTCCCCACGGGGTCCTCCTACGAGCAGTACTTC. As protein: CSVPTGSSYEQYF.

This clonotype was seen a few times. The chain combines TRBV5-6 with TRBJ2-7; a weak D match, TRBD2 (6 bases). This CDR3 region has 14 residues. Per germline, CDR1 SGHDT and CDR2 YYEEEE. With 5 bases removed from V and 3 bases from J, the gap between germline ends came to 15 bases. CDR3 residues: CASRGRGRSYEQYF. The CDR3 DNA reads TGTGCCAGCAGGGGGAGAGGGAGGAGCTACGAGCAGTACTTC.

This clonotype was observed many times. The rearrangement links TRBV20-1 to TRBJ2-3; TRBD2 is a possible D gene (6 bases). CDR1 and CDR2 from the germline V gene are DFQATT and SNEGSKA (reference sequence). There are 16 residues in the CDR3. V lost 6 bases to trimming and J lost 6 bases, with 25 bases between them. The CDR3 protein is CSARLGGGPLEDTQYF. The CDR3 DNA reads as TGCAGTGCCAGGTTAGGTGGAGGGCCATTAGAGGATACGCAGTATTTT.

In its sample, this clonotype was seen many times. The V call is TRBV30, the J call TRBJ2-1, with 7 positions matching TRBD2. This CDR3 is built from 14 residues. V was clipped by 5 bases and J by 6 bases; unmatched bases: 10. CDR1 is GTSNPN, CDR2 SVGIG, per germline (reference sequence). The CDR3 DNA reads TGTGCCTGGGGGAGCGGGGTTCACCCCAATGAGCAGTTCTTC. Amino acids: CAWGSGVHPNEQFF.

At least ten counts were recorded for this clonotype. The chain uses TRBV29-1 and TRBJ2-1; 7 bases fit TRBD1. The CDR3 has 13 residues. With V trimmed by 6 bases and J by 0 bases, 2 bases remained unmatched. Germline V gene sequence: CDR1 SQVTM, CDR2 ANQGSEA. For the CDR3, the DNA is TGCAGCGTGCAGGGGGACTCCTACAATGAGCAGTTCTTC. Translation gives CSVQGDSYNEQFF.

This clonotype is categorized as medium-sized. This chain joins TRBV5-1 and TRBJ1-1; 9 bases agree with TRBD1. Germline V gene lookup returns CDR1 SGHRS and CDR2 YFSETQ. CDR3 length: 15 amino acids. Trimming took 4 bases from V and 5 from J; bases not matched to a gene: 9. CDR3 in DNA: TGCGCCAGCAGCGTCCAAGCGACAGGGGGGACTGAAGCTTTCTTT. Amino acid sequence: CASSVQATGGTEAFF.

The chain has TRBV19 and TRBJ1-1; D is perhaps TRBD1 (6 bases). Germline V gives CDR1 LNHDA, CDR2 SQIVND (reference sequence). This CDR3 has 14 residues. Trimming took 3 bases from V and 4 from J, leaving 12 bases between them. The CDR3 nucleotides are TGTGCCAGTAGTATTGGACAGAGGGGCACTGAAGCTTTCTTT. Protein sequence: CASSIGQRGTEAFF.

A remark on this clonotype: A read error may explain this, as a much larger clone is one base away. The rearrangement uses TRBV5-1 and TRBJ1-1; D remains ambiguous. This CDR3 has 15 residues. The germline V gene has CDR1 SGHRS and CDR2 YFSETQ. The ends were cut back, 0 bases at V and 5 bases at J, with 14 bases in the middle. The DNA for the CDR3 is TGCGCCAGCAGCTTGGCCGACGCTTATACGACTGAAGCTTTCTTT. Translation: CASSLADAYTTEAFF.

V and J are TRBV25-1 and TRBJ2-1; 8 bases line up with TRBD2. This CDR3 comprises 13 residues. Germline-derived CDR1 and CDR2 are MGHDK and SYGVNS. J was trimmed by 4 bases and V by 7 bases; bases with no gene match: 3. DNA of the CDR3: TGTGCCAGCATAGCGGGGAATTACAATGAGCAGTTCTTC. This encodes CASIAGNYNEQFF.

This clonotype has a count of ten or more. The chain couples TRBV20-1 to TRBJ2-3, with 9 bases lining up with TRBD1. CDR3 length: 14 residues. V lost 3 bases, J lost 6 bases, and 7 bases stayed unmatched. Per germline, CDR1 DFQATT and CDR2 SNEGSKA (reference sequence). This CDR3 reads CSASPGQGGDTQYF. The CDR3, as DNA: TGCAGTGCTAGCCCGGGACAGGGCGGGGATACGCAGTATTTT.

This clonotype is classed as medium-sized. The gene calls are TRBV7-6 and TRBJ2-1, with TRBD2 identical over 11 bases. The CDR3 totals 18 residues. The J segment lost 0 bases and the V segment lost 3 bases, leaving 7 bases of the junction unmatched. The V gene's germline CDR1 is SGHVS and CDR2 FNYEAQ. The CDR3 spells CASSFLASGGSSYNEQFF. CDR3 DNA: TGTGCCAGCAGCTTTCTCGCTAGCGGGGGGAGCTCCTACAATGAGCAGTTCTTC.

This clonotype was counted ten times or more. This chain uses TRBV27 with TRBJ2-3, with 12 bases matching TRBD1. Germline V gene data show CDR1 as MNHEY and CDR2 as SMNVEV (reference sequence). The CDR3 contains 15 residues. V lost 6 bases, J lost 6 bases, and 7 bases stayed unmatched. CDR3 sequence: CASRKGTGGMDTQYF. As DNA, the CDR3 is TGTGCCAGCAGGAAAGGGACAGGGGGCATGGATACGCAGTATTTT.

Comments on this clonotype: With a much larger clone just one base away, this may be a read error. The gene calls are TRBV29-1 and TRBJ2-2; unclear D gene. Trimming shortened V by 3 bases and J by 8 bases, and 19 bases separated the two germline ends. The V gene's germline CDR1 is SQVTM and CDR2 ANQGSEA. The CDR3 runs to 15 residues. The CDR3 DNA is TGCAGCGTTGATCTATACCAAAGACCGTCAGGGGAGCTGTTTTTT. Its protein product is CSVDLYQRPSGELFF.

This clonotype was counted ten times or more. This chain joins TRBV5-1 and TRBJ1-3, with D perhaps matching TRBD1 (6 bases). Germline CDR1 is SGHRS and CDR2 is YFSETQ. The CDR3 sequence is 17 residues long. V was clipped by 4 bases and J by 0 bases, with 17 bases between them. The CDR3 DNA reads as TGCGCCAGCAGCGTTCTTCCGACAGGCGACTCTGGAAACACCATATATTTT. This translates into CASSVLPTGDSGNTIYF.

Sample share makes this clonotype medium-sized (0.01 to 0.1%). J is TRBJ2-7 and V is TRBV20-1; D unclear. In germline, CDR1 is DFQATT, CDR2 SNEGSKA (reference sequence). V shed 5 bases and J shed 5 bases, with 16 bases lying between them. This CDR3 is 13 amino acids long. The CDR3 here is CSAGDPPYHEQYF. CDR3 DNA: TGCAGTGCTGGTGACCCGCCCTACCACGAGCAGTACTTC.

This clonotype was seen repeatedly, ten times or more. The chain recombines TRBV2 with TRBJ1-1; D is undetermined. This CDR3 is built from 15 residues. CDR1 is SNHLY, CDR2 FYNNEI, per germline. Trimming took off 3 bases at V and 1 base at J, with 12 bases between the two ends. For the CDR3, the DNA is TGTGCCAGCAGTGAGGGTCCAGATACGAACACTGAAGCTTTCTTT. It encodes CASSEGPDTNTEAFF.

There are many counts of this clonotype. The J gene is TRBJ2-3, the V gene TRBV7-9; D is perhaps TRBD1 or TRBD2 (5 bases each). CDR1 and CDR2 from the germline V gene are SEHNR and FQNEAQ (reference sequence). This CDR3 is built from 12 residues. V lost 5 bases, J lost 6 bases, and 9 bases lay in between. CDR3 in DNA: TGTGCCAGCAGCCTCGGGACCGATACGCAGTATTTT. Translation gives CASSLGTDTQYF. The full variable domain, completed using reference TRBV7-9 and TRBJ2-3, is DTGVSQNPRHKITKRGQNVTFRCDPISEHNRLYWYRQTLGQGPEFLTYFQNEAQLEKSRLLSDRFSAERPKGSFSTLEIQRTEQGDSAMYLCASSLGTDTQYFGPGTRLTVL.

This clonotype was found many times. This rearrangement joins TRBV29-1 to TRBJ2-7, with D unclear. V lost 4 bases to trimming and J lost 3 bases, with 10 bases between them. The CDR3 covers 12 residues. From germline, CDR1 is SQVTM and CDR2 ANQGSEA. The CDR3 sequence: CSVVGQNYEQYF. Written as DNA, the CDR3 is TGCAGCGTTGTCGGGCAGAACTACGAGCAGTACTTC.

This clonotype has a count of ten or more. The chain links TRBV6-5 to TRBJ1-6; 7 positions match TRBD1. J was trimmed by 8 bases and V by 5 bases; bases with no gene match: 9. The CDR3 consists of 15 residues. Looked up from germline, CDR1 is MNHEY and CDR2 is SVGAGI. DNA for the CDR3: TGTGCCAGCAGTCCCTCCGGGACAGATTATTCACCCCTCCACTTT. Translating gives CASSPSGTDYSPLHF.

In this sample, this clonotype turned up many times. This sequence joins TRBV6-1 and TRBJ2-2; D remains ambiguous. V was cut by 2 bases and J by 6 bases, with 7 bases left in between. CDR3 length: 13 residues. CDR1 and CDR2 (germline): MNHNS, SASEGT. CDR3 sequence reads: CASSEFTPGELFF. The CDR3 DNA follows: TGTGCCAGCAGTGAATTCACGCCCGGGGAGCTGTTTTTT.

This clonotype was recorded many times. The chain combines TRBV27 with TRBJ2-7; possible D gene TRBD1, 7 bases. Trimming took off 6 bases at V and 0 bases at J, with 15 bases between the two ends. CDR3 length: 15 amino acids. In germline, CDR1 is MNHEY, CDR2 SMNVEV (reference sequence). The CDR3 DNA follows: TGTGCCAGCAGCCCCTCGCGGGACAGCTCCTACGAGCAGTACTTC. Its translation is CASSPSRDSSYEQYF.

This clonotype has ten or more counts. The chain joins TRBV19 to TRBJ2-1; 7 bases agree with TRBD2. There are 14 residues in the CDR3. Germline V gives CDR1 LNHDA, CDR2 SQIVND (reference sequence). V dropped 9 bases and J dropped 3; count of bases not matched to a gene: 8. This CDR3 reads CASLSGGGYNEQFF. CDR3 coding DNA: TGTGCCAGCCTTTCGGGGGGTGGCTACAATGAGCAGTTCTTC.

This clonotype was detected ten times or more. The chain links TRBV30 to TRBJ2-2; TRBD1 might be the D (6 bases). The germline gives CDR1 GTSNPN, CDR2 SVGIG (reference sequence). V was clipped by 5 bases and J by 5 bases, with 18 bases between them. CDR3 length: 15 residues. The CDR3 here is CAWGKISRGTGELFF. CDR3 nucleotides: TGTGCCTGGGGAAAGATATCGAGGGGGACCGGGGAGCTGTTTTTT.

In its sample, this clonotype was seen many times. The chain combines TRBV27 with TRBJ2-1, with unresolved D. Germline V gene data show CDR1 as MNHEY and CDR2 as SMNVEV (reference sequence). The CDR3 runs 16 residues. Between the trimmed V and J ends, which lost 0 bases and 6 bases, there was a span of 15 bases. DNA for the CDR3: TGTGCCAGCAGTTTATCCCAGTCCGGCCCTATCAATGAGCAGTTCTTC. It is translated as CASSLSQSGPINEQFF.

This clonotype was found many times. The rearrangement joins TRBV2 to TRBJ2-5; D perhaps matches TRBD1 (5 bases). The V end lost 6 bases, the J end lost 4 bases, and 12 bases lay between the germline ends. CDR3 length equals 13 residues. The germline gives CDR1 SNHLY, CDR2 FYNNEI. The CDR3 here is CASRGQGRETQYF. The CDR3 coding sequence is TGTGCCAGCAGAGGGCAGGGTAGAGAGACCCAGTACTTC. Together with reference TRBV2 and TRBJ2-5, the CDR3 gives the full variable domain: EPEVTQTPSHQVTQMGQEVILRCVPISNHLYFYWYRQILGQKVEFLVSFYNNEISEKSEIFDDQFSVERPDGSNFTLKIRSTKLEDSAMYFCASRGQGRETQYFGPGTRLLVL.

This clonotype was found many times. This chain connects TRBV13 to TRBJ2-4; D perhaps matches TRBD2 (6 bases). V lost 0 bases and J lost 5, with 8 bases in between. The germline CDR1 and CDR2 sequences are PRHDT and FYEKMQ (reference sequence). The CDR3 has 14 amino acids. The DNA for the CDR3 is TGTGCCAGCAGCTTAGGCACGGGGGAAAACATTCAGTACTTC. Amino acids: CASSLGTGENIQYF.

This clonotype was detected many times. The J gene is TRBJ2-3, the V gene TRBV20-1; no reliable D call. Germline V gene sequence: CDR1 DFQATT, CDR2 SNEGSKA (reference sequence). The CDR3 covers 12 residues. Trimming left V 7 bases short and J 6 bases short, with 14 bases between. DNA for the CDR3: TGCAGTGTCCCGAGCAGTTTGGATACGCAGTATTTT. Translating it yields CSVPSSLDTQYF.